Presented here are 23 T cell receptor beta chains from one specimen sequenced in a study of cytomegalovirus exposure and HLA in healthy donors. 13 Jbeta primers and 60 Vbeta primers were used for the PCR. Assay used: immunoSEQ multiplex PCR; TCRdb lists only in-frame clones, some missing. Of around 100,000 clones in the sample, 60% to 80% are singletons; the top ten hold around a tenth. The source material was PBMCs. The receptor source for this set is a male donor in good health and CMV-seropositive.

The chain uses TRBV6-5 and TRBJ2-5; D may be TRBD1 (5 bases). CDR3 size: 14 residues. Trimming took off 6 bases at V and 2 bases at J, with 13 bases between the two ends. Germline lookup yields CDR1 MNHEY and CDR2 SVGAGI. The CDR3 DNA follows: TGTGCCAGCAGGCGCAGGGTGGGGCAAGAGACCCAGTACTTC. Its protein product is CASRRRVGQETQYF.

The rearrangement joins TRBV5-1 to TRBJ1-4; 11 bases match TRBD1. Germline lookup yields CDR1 SGHRS and CDR2 YFSETQ. The CDR3 sequence is 15 residues long. Trimming removed 4 bases from V and 7 bases from J; junction bases left unmatched: 6. The CDR3 DNA reads as TGCGCCAGCAGCGCACGGACAGGGGGCTCTGAAAAACTGTTTTTT. Translated, it gives CASSARTGGSEKLFF.

The chain has TRBV11-3 and TRBJ2-3; tentative D call: TRBD1 (5 bases). The CDR3 sequence is 13 residues long. Trimming removed 3 bases at V and 3 bases at J, with 7 bases between. Germline V lookup: CDR1 SGHNT, CDR2 YENEEA. CDR3 coding DNA: TGTGCCAGCAGCTTCGGACATACAGATACGCAGTATTTT. Its translation: CASSFGHTDTQYF.

V and J are TRBV19 and TRBJ1-1, with 10 bases that match TRBD1. J gave up 4 bases and V 4 bases, and 3 bases lay outside the gene matches. Germline CDR1 is LNHDA and CDR2 is SQIVND (reference sequence). The CDR3 is made up of 14 amino acids. The CDR3 nucleotides are TGTGCCAGTAGTAGTGACAGGGGGCCCACTGAAGCTTTCTTT. Translating gives CASSSDRGPTEAFF.

This chain connects TRBV4-3 to TRBJ2-5; TRBD2 matches at 9 bases. The J call is doubtful: the DNA matches TRBJ2-7 better. CDR3 size: 16 residues. In germline, CDR1 is LGHNA, CDR2 YSLEER. This chain's CDR3 is CASSQDGAGTSNEQYF. CDR3 in DNA: TGCGCCAGCAGCCAAGATGGGGCGGGGACTAGCAACGAGCAGTACTTC.

The genes are TRBV27 and TRBJ1-4, with a possible D match to TRBD1 (6 bases). The ends were cut back, 7 bases at V and 7 bases at J, with 16 bases in the middle. Germline CDR1 is MNHEY and CDR2 is SMNVEV (reference sequence). The CDR3 spans 14 residues. The CDR3 DNA sequence: TGTGCCAGCACCAACAGGGACCCAGCTGAAAAACTGTTTTTT. Translated: CASTNRDPAEKLFF.

This chain joins TRBV5-1 and TRBJ2-7, with 12 nucleotides matching TRBD2. In germline, CDR1 is SGHRS, CDR2 YFSETQ. V lost 0 bases to trimming and J lost 6 bases; unmatched junction nucleotides: 10. The CDR3 covers 17 residues. This CDR3 is CASSLATSGSSRREQYF. The CDR3, as DNA: TGCGCCAGCAGCTTGGCGACTAGCGGGAGCTCGCGGCGCGAGCAGTACTTC.

J is TRBJ2-7 and V is TRBV28; tentative D call: TRBD1 (5 bases). Looked up from germline, CDR1 is MDHEN and CDR2 is SYDVKM. This CDR3 has 13 residues. The V and J ends lost 7 bases and 2 bases respectively, with 12 bases between them. The CDR3 nucleotides read TGTGCCAGCAAAATCGGCAGGGCCTACGAGCAGTACTTC. This gives the protein CASKIGRAYEQYF. Full variable domain (outside the CDR3, taken from reference TRBV28 and TRBJ2-7): DVKVTQSSRYLVKRTGEKVFLECVQDMDHENMFWYRQDPGLGLRLIYFSYDVKMKEKGDIPEGYSVSREKKERFSLILESASTNQTSMYLCASKIGRAYEQYFGPGTRLTVT.

The chain links TRBV7-2 to TRBJ2-1, with D possibly being TRBD2 (5 bases). The CDR3 loop spans 15 amino acids. V lost 1 base and J 4 bases, leaving 11 bases between the germline ends. CDR1 and CDR2 from the germline V gene are SGHTA and FQGNSA. CDR3 amino acids: CASSLDLATYNEQFF. In DNA form, the CDR3 reads TGTGCCAGCAGCTTAGACCTAGCAACTTACAATGAGCAGTTCTTC.

This chain uses TRBV27 with TRBJ2-7; the D gene is possibly TRBD1 (5 bases). The CDR3 consists of 12 residues. CDR1 and CDR2 (germline): MNHEY, SMNVEV (reference sequence). V gave up 5 bases and J gave up 4 bases, with 9 bases separating them. As DNA, the CDR3 is TGTGCCAGCAGTCGGCAGGGATACGAGCAGTACTTC. This gives the protein CASSRQGYEQYF.

The chain combines TRBV29-1 with TRBJ2-3; D ambiguous. Between the trimmed V and J ends, which lost 2 bases and 2 bases, there was a span of 5 bases. Germline V gene sequence: CDR1 SQVTM, CDR2 ANQGSEA. CDR3 length equals 12 residues. The CDR3 region has the DNA TGCAGCGTTGAACCGTCCACAGATACGCAGTATTTT. It translates to CSVEPSTDTQYF.

In this sample, this clone turned up a few times. The rearrangement joins TRBV5-1 to TRBJ2-2; 7 bases match TRBD1. J was trimmed by 5 bases and V by 4 bases; bases with no gene match: 8. This CDR3 comprises 15 residues. CDR1 is SGHRS and CDR2 is YFSETQ in the germline V gene. CDR3 region: CASSPVTGKTGELFF. Written as DNA, the CDR3 is TGCGCCAGCAGCCCGGTGACAGGGAAAACCGGGGAGCTGTTTTTT.

The genes are TRBV28 and TRBJ2-7; TRBD2 aligns across 8 bases. J gave up 2 bases and V 5 bases, and 8 bases lay outside the gene matches. Germline values: CDR1 MDHEN, CDR2 SYDVKM. The CDR3 is 15 residues long. CDR3 sequence: CASSPPGGSTYEQYF. The CDR3 DNA reads as TGTGCCAGCAGTCCCCCGGGAGGGAGCACCTACGAGCAGTACTTC.

The chain couples TRBV2 to TRBJ2-2, with D possibly matching TRBD1 (6 bases). Trimming shortened V by 7 bases and J by 4 bases, and 13 bases separated the two germline ends. The CDR3 has 14 amino acids. Germline values: CDR1 SNHLY, CDR2 FYNNEI. This CDR3 is CASKRGFGTGELFF. CDR3 in DNA: TGTGCCAGCAAGAGGGGGTTCGGCACCGGGGAGCTGTTTTTT.

The chain joins TRBV20-1 to TRBJ2-7, with D perhaps TRBD2 (6 bases). Between the trimmed V and J ends, which lost 5 bases and 9 bases, there was a span of 11 bases. Germline loops: CDR1 DFQATT, CDR2 SNEGSKA (reference sequence). The CDR3 runs to 10 residues. The CDR3 DNA is TGCAGTGCTGGAGGGGAGCGGCAGTACTTC. This sequence encodes CSAGGERQYF.

The rearrangement links TRBV4-2 to TRBJ2-1; D is uncertain. Trimming removed 4 bases at V and 5 bases at J, with 24 bases between. CDR3 length: 18 residues. Per the germline V gene, CDR1 is LGHNA and CDR2 is YNFKEQ. In nucleotides, the CDR3 is TGTGCCAGCAGCCGAAACCCCCCAACGGCCAGCGCAGACAATGAGCAGTTCTTC. This codes for CASSRNPPTASADNEQFF.

The chain is built from TRBV28 and TRBJ1-6; 7 nucleotides align to TRBD1. Germline CDR1 is MDHEN and CDR2 is SYDVKM. This CDR3 is built from 14 residues. Unmatched junction bases numbered 5, after V lost 6 bases and J lost 6 bases. The CDR3 DNA sequence: TGTGCCAGCAGCCGGGACAGACCTAATTCACCCCTCCACTTT. Residues: CASSRDRPNSPLHF. The full variable domain, completed using reference TRBV28 and TRBJ1-6, is DVKVTQSSRYLVKRTGEKVFLECVQDMDHENMFWYRQDPGLGLRLIYFSYDVKMKEKGDIPEGYSVSREKKERFSLILESASTNQTSMYLCASSRDRPNSPLHFGNGTRLTVT.

This clone came up once. The J gene is TRBJ1-4, the V gene TRBV5-1; D unresolved. V lost 0 bases to trimming and J lost 8 bases, with 11 bases between them. CDR1 SGHRS and CDR2 YFSETQ come from the germline V gene. The CDR3 is made up of 14 amino acids. CDR3 residues: CASSLGRGAEKLFF. CDR3 in DNA: TGCGCCAGCAGCTTGGGCAGAGGAGCGGAAAAACTGTTTTTT.

The rearrangement joins TRBV30 to TRBJ2-2; 8 nucleotides agree with TRBD1. CDR1 is GTSNPN and CDR2 is SVGIG in the germline V gene (reference sequence). V gave up 1 base and J gave up 2 bases; unmatched junction bases: 3. CDR3 length equals 15 residues. In nucleotides, the CDR3 is TGTGCCTGGAGTGGGGACAGGCTTAACACCGGGGAGCTGTTTTTT. It encodes CAWSGDRLNTGELFF.

The chain employs TRBV28 and TRBJ1-1; TRBD1 is a possible D gene (6 bases). Germline loops: CDR1 MDHEN, CDR2 SYDVKM. Trimming shortened V by 4 bases and J by 5 bases, and 17 bases separated the two germline ends. The length of the CDR3 is 15 residues. CDR3 region: CASSSYRQAWTEAFF. The CDR3 DNA is TGTGCCAGCAGTTCTTACAGACAGGCATGGACTGAAGCTTTCTTT.

V and J are TRBV6-1 and TRBJ2-2; 7 nucleotides match TRBD2. The V and J ends lost 10 bases and 5 bases, in that order; junction bases with no gene match: 7. Germline-derived CDR1 and CDR2 are MNHNS and SASEGT. CDR3 size: 13 residues. The CDR3, as DNA: TGTGCCAACGGGAGGACCGGAACCGGGGAGCTGTTTTTT. It translates to CANGRTGTGELFF.

The V call is TRBV5-1, the J call TRBJ1-5; D is possibly TRBD1 (5 bases). The CDR3 has 14 amino acids. V dropped 4 bases and J dropped 5 bases, with 13 bases sitting between them. The germline gives CDR1 SGHRS, CDR2 YFSETQ. CDR3 in DNA: TGCGCCAGCAGCCGGGGGGGGACGGATCAGCCCCAGCATTTT. It codes for CASSRGGTDQPQHF.

In nucleotides, the CDR3 is TGTGCCAGTAGTATTCAGTTTGGTGGCGGGACAGACACCTACGAGCAGTACTTC. It specifies CASSIQFGGGTDTYEQYF. This chain uses TRBV19 with TRBJ2-7, with TRBD1 as a possible D gene (7 bases). This CDR3 region has 18 residues. V dropped 3 bases and J dropped 2 bases, with 23 bases sitting between them. Germline V lookup: CDR1 LNHDA, CDR2 SQIVND (reference sequence). Complete variable domain (other parts from reference TRBV19 and TRBJ2-7): DGGITQSPKYLFRKEGQNVTLSCEQNLNHDAMYWYRQDPGQGLRLIYYSQIVNDFQKGDIAEGYSVSREKKESFPLTVTSAQKNPTAFYLCASSIQFGGGTDTYEQYFGPGTRLTVT.